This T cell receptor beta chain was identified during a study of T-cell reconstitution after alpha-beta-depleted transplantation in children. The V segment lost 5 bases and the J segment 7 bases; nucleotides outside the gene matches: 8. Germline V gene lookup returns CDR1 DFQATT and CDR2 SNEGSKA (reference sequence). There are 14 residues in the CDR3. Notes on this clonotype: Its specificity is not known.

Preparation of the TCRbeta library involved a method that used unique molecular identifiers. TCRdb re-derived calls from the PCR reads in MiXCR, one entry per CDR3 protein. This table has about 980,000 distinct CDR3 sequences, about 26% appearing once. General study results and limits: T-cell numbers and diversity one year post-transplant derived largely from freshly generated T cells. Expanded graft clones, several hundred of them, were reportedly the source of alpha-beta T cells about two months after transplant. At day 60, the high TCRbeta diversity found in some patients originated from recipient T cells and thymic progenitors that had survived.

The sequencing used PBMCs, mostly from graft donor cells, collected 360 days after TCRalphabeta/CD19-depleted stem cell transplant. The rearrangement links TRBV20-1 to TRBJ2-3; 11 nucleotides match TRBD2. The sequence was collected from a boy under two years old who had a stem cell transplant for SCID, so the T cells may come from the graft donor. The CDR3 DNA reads TGCAGTGCTCCGACTAGCGGGGATGGATATACGCAGTATTTT. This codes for CSAPTSGDGYTQYF.